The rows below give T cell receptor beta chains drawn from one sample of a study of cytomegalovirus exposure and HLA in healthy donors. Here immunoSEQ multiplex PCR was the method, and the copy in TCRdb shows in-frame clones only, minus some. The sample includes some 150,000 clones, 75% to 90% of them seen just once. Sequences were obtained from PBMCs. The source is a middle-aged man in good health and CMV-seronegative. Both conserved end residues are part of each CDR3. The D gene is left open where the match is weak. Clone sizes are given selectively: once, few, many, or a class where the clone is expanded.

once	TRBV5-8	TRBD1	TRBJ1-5	TGTGCCAGCAGCCGGACAGGGGGTCTCAATCAGCCCCAGCATTTT	CASSRTGGLNQPQHF
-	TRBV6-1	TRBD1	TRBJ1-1	TGTGCCAGCAGTGACGCCCGGGACAGGGGATCCACTGAAGCTTTCTTT	CASSDARDRGSTEAFF
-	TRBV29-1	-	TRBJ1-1	TGCAGCGTTGAAGGCCGACAGGCCCTCGGAGCTTTCTTT	CSVEGRQALGAFF
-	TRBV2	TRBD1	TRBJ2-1	TGTGCCAGCACCTACCAGGGGACAGGAAACAATGAGCAGTTCTTC	CASTYQGTGNNEQFF
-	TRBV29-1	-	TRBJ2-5	TGCAGCGTAGAGAATATGCAGACCCAGTACTTC	CSVENMQTQYF
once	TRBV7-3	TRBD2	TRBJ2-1	TGTGCCAGCGGCCCGGGACTATCTTACAATGAGCAGTTCTTC	CASGPGLSYNEQFF
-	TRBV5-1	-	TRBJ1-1	TGCGCCAGCAGCTTGGGAGATTCCGACACTGAAGCTTTCTTT	CASSLGDSDTEAFF
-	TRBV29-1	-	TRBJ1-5	TGCAGCGTTGAACTAGGGGAGGGACAGCCCCAGCATTTT	CSVELGEGQPQHF
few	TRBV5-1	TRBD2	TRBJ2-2	TGCGCCAGCAGCCAGGGACTAGCGGGAGGAACCGGGGAGCTGTTTTTT	CASSQGLAGGTGELFF
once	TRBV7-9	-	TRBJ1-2	TGTTCCAGCAGCTTAGGGCAGATATATGGCTACACCTTC	CSSSLGQIYGYTF